This T cell receptor beta chain is drawn from a study of Ad26.COV2.S vaccination and SARS-CoV-2 variants. Study background: The study gave Ad26.COV2.S intramuscularly, once or twice 56 days apart. Study outcomes and limitations: Considerable breadth of spike-specific CD8+ and CD4+ T cell responses has reportedly been documented following vaccination.

Treatment: 15 to 20 received Ad26.COV2.S at low or high dose, single or two shots; about 5 received placebo; per-sample allocation not given. Collection of the samples took place on day 63 after the first injection of vaccine or placebo. Details on this clone: The antigen is not known.

Per the germline V gene, CDR1 is SGHTA and CDR2 is FQGNSA. The length of the CDR3 is 14 residues. Losses at the gene ends were 3 bases for V and 6 bases for J; bases not matched to a gene: 5. Only in-frame clones appear in the TCRdb table, and some are missing; sequencing was by immunoSEQ multiplex PCR. The sample holds about 350,000 clones, 75% to 90% seen once. The specimen comprised peripheral blood, sampled in a trial of Ad26.COV2.S vaccine versus placebo. The TCR was taken from a person aged 18-60 years who received the Ad26.COV2.S COVID-19 vaccine or a placebo. V and J are TRBV7-2 and TRBJ2-3, with 8 bases matching TRBD2. In nucleotides, the CDR3 is TGTGCCAGCAGCTTTGAAGCGGGGGAGGATACGCAGTATTTT. This gives the protein CASSFEAGEDTQYF.